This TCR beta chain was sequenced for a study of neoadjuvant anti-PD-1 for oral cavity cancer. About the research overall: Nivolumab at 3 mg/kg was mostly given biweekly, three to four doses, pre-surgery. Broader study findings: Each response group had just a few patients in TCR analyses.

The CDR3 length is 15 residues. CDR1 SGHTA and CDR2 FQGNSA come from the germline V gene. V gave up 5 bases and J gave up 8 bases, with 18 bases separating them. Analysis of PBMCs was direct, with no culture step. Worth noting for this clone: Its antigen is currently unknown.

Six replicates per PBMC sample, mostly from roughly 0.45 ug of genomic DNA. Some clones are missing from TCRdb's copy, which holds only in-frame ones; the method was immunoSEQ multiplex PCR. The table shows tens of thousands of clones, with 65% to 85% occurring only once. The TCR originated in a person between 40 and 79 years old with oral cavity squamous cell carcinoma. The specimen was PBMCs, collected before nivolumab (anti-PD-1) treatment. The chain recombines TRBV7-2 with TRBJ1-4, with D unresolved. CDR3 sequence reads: CASSPHGGVGEKLFF. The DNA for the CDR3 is TGTGCCAGCAGCCCTCATGGCGGGGTTGGGGAAAAACTGTTTTTT. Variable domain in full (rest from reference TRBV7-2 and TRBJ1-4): GAGVSQSPSNKVTEKGKDVELRCDPISGHTALYWYRQSLGQGLEFLIYFQGNSAPDKSGLPSDRFSAERTGGSVSTLTIQRTQQEDSAVYLCASSPHGGVGEKLFFGSGTQLSVL.